The text below deals with one T cell receptor (beta chain). The antigen remains unidentified. The germline gives CDR1 MDHEN, CDR2 SYDVKM. V trimming: 6 bases; J trimming: 3 bases; junction bases outside the gene matches: 12. CDR3 length: 16 residues. This specimen belongs to a study of T cell clonotyping in hematopoietic cell transplantation. Study-wide results and limits: Few recipient clonotypes overlapped donors; over 97% were de novo at given depth. After transplant, recipient diversity fell while pathologically expanded clonotypes grew through day 180. No sorting was done, leaving CD4 and CD8 contributions mixed.

Method: immunoSEQ multiplex PCR; TCRdb's copy keeps in-frame clones and lacks some. The sample includes just under 9,500 clones, over 75% seen only once; the top ten take about a sixth. This receptor was obtained from a male patient aged 35-50 years who had an allogeneic stem cell transplant from a related donor, so the T cells may come from the graft donor. Some clones in this sample may be carry-over from other donors' samples. This specimen consisted of PBMCs, obtained 180 days after allogeneic stem cell transplant. The chain uses TRBV28 and TRBJ2-7, with 9 bases that match TRBD1. In DNA, the CDR3 is TGTGCCAGCAGCCCCTCCGTAGGACAGGGGTTCTACGAGCAGTACTTC. It yields the protein CASSPSVGQGFYEQYF.